Listed below are T cell receptor beta chains from one sample, sequenced in a study of blood T cell repertoires in COVID-19. Produced via immunoSEQ multiplex PCR; TCRdb's table is partial and in-frame only. This table has 110,000 to 150,000 clones, over 80% appearing once. The sequencing sample was made of peripheral blood. The receptors were gathered from a woman aged 50 to 60 with acute or convalescent COVID-19. CDR3s include the opening cysteine and the closing phenylalanine or tryptophan. The order of the fields is J gene, clone size, V gene, D gene, CDR3 DNA, CDR3 protein. D genes are given only for firm matches. Expanded clones are given a class, and other clones once, few, many or no size at all.

j_gene: TRBJ1-1
abundance: NA
v_gene: TRBV30
d_gene: NA
CDR3nt: TGTGCCTGGGGGCGGGGTGAGGACACTGAAGCTTTCTTT
CDR3aa: CAWGRGEDTEAFF

j_gene: TRBJ1-1
abundance: few
v_gene: TRBV11-2
d_gene: NA
CDR3nt: TGTGCCAGCAGCGCGCTAATAGACACACCGAACACTGAAGCTTTCTTT
CDR3aa: CASSALIDTPNTEAFF

j_gene: TRBJ2-3
abundance: once
v_gene: TRBV4-2
d_gene: TRBD2
CDR3nt: TGTGCCAGCAGCCAAGCCGGGGGCGGACTAGCGGGGGTAAATACGCAGTATTTT
CDR3aa: CASSQAGGGLAGVNTQYF

j_gene: TRBJ2-1
abundance: NA
v_gene: TRBV11-2
d_gene: NA
CDR3nt: TGTGCCAGCAGCTTAGAGAGCCTAATTAATGAGCAGTTCTTC
CDR3aa: CASSLESLINEQFF

j_gene: TRBJ1-5
abundance: NA
v_gene: TRBV7-6
d_gene: NA
CDR3nt: TGTGCCAGCAGCCCTAGCACCGGACGCGGATCCAATCAGCCCCAGCATTTT
CDR3aa: CASSPSTGRGSNQPQHF

j_gene: TRBJ2-7
abundance: once
v_gene: TRBV5-5
d_gene: NA
CDR3nt: TGTGCCAGCAGCCAGGGGGCGGGAGTTCCCTCCTACGAGCAGTACTTC
CDR3aa: CASSQGAGVPSYEQYF

j_gene: TRBJ1-5
abundance: NA
v_gene: TRBV11-2
d_gene: NA
CDR3nt: TGTGCCAGCAGCTTAGGGCAGGGCTTAAATCAGCCCCAGCATTTT
CDR3aa: CASSLGQGLNQPQHF

j_gene: TRBJ2-1
abundance: NA
v_gene: TRBV12-3/TRBV12-4
d_gene: NA
CDR3nt: TGTGCCAGCAGCCCCACTAGCAATGAGCAGTTCTTC
CDR3aa: CASSPTSNEQFF

j_gene: TRBJ2-3
abundance: NA
v_gene: TRBV7-3
d_gene: TRBD2
CDR3nt: TGTGCCAGCAGCTCAGGACTAGCGGGAGATTCAGATACGCAGTATTTT
CDR3aa: CASSSGLAGDSDTQYF

j_gene: TRBJ1-2
abundance: NA
v_gene: TRBV7-9
d_gene: TRBD1
CDR3nt: TGTGCCAGCAGTCCAGACAGGGGACTACTCTATGGCTACACCTTC
CDR3aa: CASSPDRGLLYGYTF

j_gene: TRBJ1-2
abundance: NA
v_gene: TRBV18
d_gene: TRBD1
CDR3nt: TGTGCCAGCTGGGCAGGGGGCTCCGACTATGGCTACACCTTC
CDR3aa: CASWAGGSDYGYTF

j_gene: TRBJ1-5
abundance: NA
v_gene: TRBV3-1/TRBV3-2
d_gene: TRBD1
CDR3nt: TGTGCCAGCAGCCAAGGGACAGGTATAAACAATCAGCCCCAGCATTTT
CDR3aa: CASSQGTGINNQPQHF

j_gene: TRBJ1-2
abundance: once
v_gene: TRBV28
d_gene: TRBD1
CDR3nt: TGTGCCAGCAGTTCGGGACAGGCTTACTATGGCTACACCTTC
CDR3aa: CASSSGQAYYGYTF

j_gene: TRBJ2-3
abundance: NA
v_gene: TRBV5-1
d_gene: TRBD1
CDR3nt: TGCGCCAGCAGCCTTACAGGGGATTACACAGATACGCAGTATTTT
CDR3aa: CASSLTGDYTDTQYF

j_gene: TRBJ2-5
abundance: NA
v_gene: TRBV2
d_gene: NA
CDR3nt: TGTGCCAGCAGTGGGAGGCGGGAGACCCAGTACTTC
CDR3aa: CASSGRRETQYF

j_gene: TRBJ2-5
abundance: NA
v_gene: TRBV5-5
d_gene: NA
CDR3nt: TGTGCCAGCAGCTTGTCGGTCAGGAAGGAGACCCAGTACTTC
CDR3aa: CASSLSVRKETQYF

j_gene: TRBJ2-3
abundance: NA
v_gene: TRBV3-1/TRBV3-2
d_gene: TRBD2
CDR3nt: TGTGCCAGCAGCCAGGGACTAGCGGGAAACCCTACTAGCACAGATACGCAGTATTTT
CDR3aa: CASSQGLAGNPTSTDTQYF

j_gene: TRBJ2-3
abundance: NA
v_gene: TRBV9
d_gene: TRBD2
CDR3nt: TGTGCCAGCAGCGCCCGGTATAGCGGGCGTGGGACAGATACGCAGTATTTT
CDR3aa: CASSARYSGRGTDTQYF

j_gene: TRBJ2-1
abundance: NA
v_gene: TRBV19
d_gene: TRBD2
CDR3nt: TGTGCCAGTAGCCCTATAGAGGCGGGGGATGAGCAGTTCTTC
CDR3aa: CASSPIEAGDEQFF